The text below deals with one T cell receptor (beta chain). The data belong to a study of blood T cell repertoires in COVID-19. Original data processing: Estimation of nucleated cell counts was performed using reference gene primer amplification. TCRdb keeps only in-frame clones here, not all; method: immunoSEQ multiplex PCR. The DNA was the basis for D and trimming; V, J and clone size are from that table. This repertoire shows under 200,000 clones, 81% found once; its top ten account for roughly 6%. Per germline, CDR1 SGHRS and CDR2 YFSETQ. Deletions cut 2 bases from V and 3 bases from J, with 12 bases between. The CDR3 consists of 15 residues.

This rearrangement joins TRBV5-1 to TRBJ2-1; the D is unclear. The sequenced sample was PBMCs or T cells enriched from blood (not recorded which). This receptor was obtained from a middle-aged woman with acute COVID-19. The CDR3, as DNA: TGCGCCAGCAGCTTTACGAGATCGAACTACAATGAGCAGTTCTTC. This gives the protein CASSFTRSNYNEQFF.